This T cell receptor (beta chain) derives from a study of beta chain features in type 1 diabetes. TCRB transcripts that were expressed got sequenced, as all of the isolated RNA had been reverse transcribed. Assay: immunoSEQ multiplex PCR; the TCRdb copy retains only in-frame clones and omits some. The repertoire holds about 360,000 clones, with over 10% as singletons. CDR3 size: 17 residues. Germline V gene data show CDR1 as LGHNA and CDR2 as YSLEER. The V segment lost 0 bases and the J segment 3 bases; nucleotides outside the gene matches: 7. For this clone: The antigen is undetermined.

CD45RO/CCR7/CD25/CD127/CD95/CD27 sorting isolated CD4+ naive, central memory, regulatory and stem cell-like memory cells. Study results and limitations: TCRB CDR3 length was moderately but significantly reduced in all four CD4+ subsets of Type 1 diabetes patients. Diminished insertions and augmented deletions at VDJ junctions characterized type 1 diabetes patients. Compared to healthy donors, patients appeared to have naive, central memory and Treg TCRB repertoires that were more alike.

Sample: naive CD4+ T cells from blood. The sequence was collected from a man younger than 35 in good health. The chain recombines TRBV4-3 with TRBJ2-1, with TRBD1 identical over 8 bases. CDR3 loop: CASSQDVATGVYNEQFF. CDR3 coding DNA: TGCGCCAGCAGCCAAGACGTGGCGACAGGGGTCTACAATGAGCAGTTCTTC.